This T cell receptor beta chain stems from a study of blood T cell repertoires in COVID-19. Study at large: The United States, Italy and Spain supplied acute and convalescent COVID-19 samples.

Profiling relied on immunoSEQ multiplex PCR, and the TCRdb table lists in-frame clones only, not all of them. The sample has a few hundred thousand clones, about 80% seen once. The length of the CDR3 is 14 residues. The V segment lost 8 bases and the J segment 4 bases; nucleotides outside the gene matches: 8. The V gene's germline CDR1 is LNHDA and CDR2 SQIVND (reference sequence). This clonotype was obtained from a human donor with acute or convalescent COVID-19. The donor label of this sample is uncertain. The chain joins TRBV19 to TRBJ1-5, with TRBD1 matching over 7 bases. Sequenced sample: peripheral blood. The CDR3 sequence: CASSTGVGNQPQHF. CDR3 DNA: TGTGCCAGTTCTACAGGGGTTGGAAATCAGCCCCAGCATTTT. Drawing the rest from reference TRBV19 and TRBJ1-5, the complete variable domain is DGGITQSPKYLFRKEGQNVTLSCEQNLNHDAMYWYRQDPGQGLRLIYYSQIVNDFQKGDIAEGYSVSREKKESFPLTVTSAQKNPTAFYLCASSTGVGNQPQHFGDGTRLSIL.